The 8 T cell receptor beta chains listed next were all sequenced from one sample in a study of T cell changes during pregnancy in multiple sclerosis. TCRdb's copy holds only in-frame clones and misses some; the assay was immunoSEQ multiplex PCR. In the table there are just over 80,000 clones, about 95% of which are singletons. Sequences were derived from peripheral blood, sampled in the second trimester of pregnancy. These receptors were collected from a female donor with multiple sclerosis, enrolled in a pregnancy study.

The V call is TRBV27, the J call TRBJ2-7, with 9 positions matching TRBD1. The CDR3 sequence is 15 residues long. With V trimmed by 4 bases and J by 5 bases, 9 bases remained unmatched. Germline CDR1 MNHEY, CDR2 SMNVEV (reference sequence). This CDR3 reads CASSWGQGPVHEQYF. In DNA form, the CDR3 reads TGTGCCAGCAGTTGGGGACAGGGTCCCGTCCACGAGCAGTACTTC.

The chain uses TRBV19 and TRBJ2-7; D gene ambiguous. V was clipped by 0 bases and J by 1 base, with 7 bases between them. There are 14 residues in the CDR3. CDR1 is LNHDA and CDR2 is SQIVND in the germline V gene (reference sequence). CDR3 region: CASSIDLQSYEQYF. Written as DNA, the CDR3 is TGTGCCAGTAGTATAGATCTCCAGTCCTACGAGCAGTACTTC.

This chain's CDR3 is CASSLDSFGGLNNEQFF. CDR3 DNA: TGTGCCAGCTCATTGGATTCGTTCGGGGGACTTAACAATGAGCAGTTCTTC. The chain carries TRBV18 and TRBJ2-1, with D possibly being TRBD2 (6 bases). V dropped 5 bases and J dropped 5 bases, with 22 bases sitting between them. This CDR3 region has 17 residues. Germline V gene sequence: CDR1 KGHSH, CDR2 LQKENI.

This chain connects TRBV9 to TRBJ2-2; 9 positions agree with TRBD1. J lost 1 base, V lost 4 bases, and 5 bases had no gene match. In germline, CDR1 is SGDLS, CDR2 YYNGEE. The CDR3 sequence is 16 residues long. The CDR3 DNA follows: TGTGCCAGCAGCTTCTGGGACAGGGAGAACACCGGGGAGCTGTTTTTT. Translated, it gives CASSFWDRENTGELFF.

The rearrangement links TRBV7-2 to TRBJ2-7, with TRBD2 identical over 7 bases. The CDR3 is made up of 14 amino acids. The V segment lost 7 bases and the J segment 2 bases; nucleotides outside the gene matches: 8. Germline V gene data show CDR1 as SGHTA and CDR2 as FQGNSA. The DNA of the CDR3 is TGTGCCAGCACGCACTGGCGGGGGACCTACGAGCAGTACTTC. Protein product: CASTHWRGTYEQYF.

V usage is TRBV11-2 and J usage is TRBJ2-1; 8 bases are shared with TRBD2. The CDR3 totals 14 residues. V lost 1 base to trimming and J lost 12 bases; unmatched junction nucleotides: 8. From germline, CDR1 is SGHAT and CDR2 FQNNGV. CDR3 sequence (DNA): TGTGCCAGCAGCTTAGTAGGACGGGAGGGCCGGCAGTTCTTC. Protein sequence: CASSLVGREGRQFF.

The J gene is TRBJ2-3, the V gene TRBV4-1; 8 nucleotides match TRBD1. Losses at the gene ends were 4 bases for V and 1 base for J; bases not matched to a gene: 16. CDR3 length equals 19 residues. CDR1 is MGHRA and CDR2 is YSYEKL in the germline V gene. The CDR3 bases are TGCGCCAGCAGCCCCCCCACAACGAACTCACAGGGGGGCACAGATACGCAGTATTTT. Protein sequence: CASSPPTTNSQGGTDTQYF.

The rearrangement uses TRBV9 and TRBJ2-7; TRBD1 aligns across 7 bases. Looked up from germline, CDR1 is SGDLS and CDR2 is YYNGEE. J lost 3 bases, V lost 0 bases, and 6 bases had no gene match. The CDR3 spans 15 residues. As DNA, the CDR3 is TGTGCCAGCAGCGTAGGGGACAGTGATCTCTACGAGCAGTACTTC. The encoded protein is CASSVGDSDLYEQYF. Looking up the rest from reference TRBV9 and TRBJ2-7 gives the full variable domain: DSGVTQTPKHLITATGQRVTLRCSPRSGDLSVYWYQQSLDQGLQFLIQYYNGEERAKGNILERFSAQQFPDLHSELNLSSLELGDSALYFCASSVGDSDLYEQYFGPGTRLTVT.